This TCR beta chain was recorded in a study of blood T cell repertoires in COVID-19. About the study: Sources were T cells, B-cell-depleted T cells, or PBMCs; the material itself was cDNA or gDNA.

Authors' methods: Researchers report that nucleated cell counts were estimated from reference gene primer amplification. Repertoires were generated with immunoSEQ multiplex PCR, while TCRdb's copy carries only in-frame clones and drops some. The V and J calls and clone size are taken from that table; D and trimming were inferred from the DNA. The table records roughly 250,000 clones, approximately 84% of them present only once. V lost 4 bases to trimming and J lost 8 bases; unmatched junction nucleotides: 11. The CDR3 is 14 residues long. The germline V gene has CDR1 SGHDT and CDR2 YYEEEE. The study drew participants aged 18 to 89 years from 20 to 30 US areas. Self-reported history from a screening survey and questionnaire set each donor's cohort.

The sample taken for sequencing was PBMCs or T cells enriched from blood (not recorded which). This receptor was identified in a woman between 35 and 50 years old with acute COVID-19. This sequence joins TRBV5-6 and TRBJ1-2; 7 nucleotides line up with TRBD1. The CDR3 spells CASSLRTGYSGYTF. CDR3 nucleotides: TGTGCCAGCAGCCTAAGGACAGGCTATAGCGGCTACACCTTC. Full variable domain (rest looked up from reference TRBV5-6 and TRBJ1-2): DAGVTQSPTHLIKTRGQQVTLRCSPKSGHDTVSWYQQALGQGPQFIFQYYEEEERQRGNFPDRFSGHQFPNYSSELNVNALLLGDSALYLCASSLRTGYSGYTFGSGTRLTVV.